This TCR beta chain came from a study of blood T cell repertoires in COVID-19. Across the study: Acute and convalescent COVID-19 specimens originated in the United States, Italy and Spain.

This CDR3 contains 15 residues. The V and J ends lost 4 bases and 6 bases, in that order; junction bases with no gene match: 7. In the original processing: Estimated nucleated cell counts came from reference gene primer amplification. Produced via immunoSEQ multiplex PCR; TCRdb's table is partial and in-frame only. That table supplies the V and J calls and clone size; D and trimming were determined from the DNA. The table lists roughly 130,000 clones, around 79% of them singletons. The chain has TRBV5-3 and TRBJ1-4, with 9 bases matching TRBD1. TRBV5-3 is an ORF for which the function is uncertain. Sequenced input: peripheral blood. The receptor was isolated from a woman between 65 and 79 years old with COVID-19, enrolled during active disease. CDR3: CARSRTGERYEKLFF. In DNA form, the CDR3 reads TGTGCCAGAAGCCGGACAGGGGAGAGGTATGAAAAACTGTTTTTT.